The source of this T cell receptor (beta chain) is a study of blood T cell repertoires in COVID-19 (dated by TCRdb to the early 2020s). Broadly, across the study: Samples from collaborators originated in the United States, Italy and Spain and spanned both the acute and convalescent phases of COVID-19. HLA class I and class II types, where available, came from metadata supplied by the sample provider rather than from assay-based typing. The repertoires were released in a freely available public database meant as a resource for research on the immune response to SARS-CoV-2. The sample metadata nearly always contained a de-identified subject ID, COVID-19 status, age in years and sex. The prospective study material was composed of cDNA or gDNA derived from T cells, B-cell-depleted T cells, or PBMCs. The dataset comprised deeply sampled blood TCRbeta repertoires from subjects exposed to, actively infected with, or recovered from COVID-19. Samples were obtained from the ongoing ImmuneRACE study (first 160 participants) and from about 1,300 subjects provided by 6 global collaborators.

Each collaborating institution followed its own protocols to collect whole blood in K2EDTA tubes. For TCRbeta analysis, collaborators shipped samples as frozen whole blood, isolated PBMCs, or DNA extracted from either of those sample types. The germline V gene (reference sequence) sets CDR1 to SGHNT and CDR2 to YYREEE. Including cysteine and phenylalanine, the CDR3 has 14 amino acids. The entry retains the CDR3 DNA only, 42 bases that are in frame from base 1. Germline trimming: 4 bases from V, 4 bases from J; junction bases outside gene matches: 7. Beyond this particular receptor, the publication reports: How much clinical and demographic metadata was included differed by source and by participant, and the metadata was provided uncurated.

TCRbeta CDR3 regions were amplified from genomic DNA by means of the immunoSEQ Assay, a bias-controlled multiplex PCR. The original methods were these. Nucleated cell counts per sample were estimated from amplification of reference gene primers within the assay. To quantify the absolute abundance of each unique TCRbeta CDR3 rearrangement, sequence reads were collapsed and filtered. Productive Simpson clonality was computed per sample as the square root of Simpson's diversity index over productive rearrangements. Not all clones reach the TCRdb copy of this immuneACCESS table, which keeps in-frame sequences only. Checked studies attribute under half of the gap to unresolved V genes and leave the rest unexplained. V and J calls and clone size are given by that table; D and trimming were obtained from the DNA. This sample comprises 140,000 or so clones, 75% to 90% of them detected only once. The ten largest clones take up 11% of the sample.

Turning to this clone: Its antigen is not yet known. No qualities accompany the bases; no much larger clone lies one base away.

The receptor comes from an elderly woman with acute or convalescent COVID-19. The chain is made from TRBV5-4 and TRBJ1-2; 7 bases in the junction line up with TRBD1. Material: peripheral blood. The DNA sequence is TGTGCCAGCAGCCGTCAGGACAGGTTCTATGGCTACACCTTC. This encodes CASSRQDRFYGYTF.